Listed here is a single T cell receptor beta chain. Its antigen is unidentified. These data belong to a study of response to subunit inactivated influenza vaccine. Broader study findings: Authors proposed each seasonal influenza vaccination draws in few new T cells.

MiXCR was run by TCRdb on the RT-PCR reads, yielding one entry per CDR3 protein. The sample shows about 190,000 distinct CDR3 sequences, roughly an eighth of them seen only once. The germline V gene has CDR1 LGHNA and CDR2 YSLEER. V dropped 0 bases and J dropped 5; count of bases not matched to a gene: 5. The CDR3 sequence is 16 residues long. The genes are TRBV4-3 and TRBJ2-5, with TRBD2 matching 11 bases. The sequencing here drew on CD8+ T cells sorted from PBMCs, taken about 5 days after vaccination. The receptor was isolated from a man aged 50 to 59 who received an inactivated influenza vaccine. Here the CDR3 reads CASSQELAGVSETQYF. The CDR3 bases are TGCGCCAGCAGCCAAGAACTAGCGGGAGTTTCTGAGACCCAGTACTTC.